Below, 31 T cell receptor beta chains from the same sample are listed, as sequenced in a study of T cell changes during pregnancy in multiple sclerosis. Here immunoSEQ multiplex PCR was the method, and the copy in TCRdb shows in-frame clones only, minus some. The sample lists tens of thousands of clones, over 80% seen once, with 2.5% to 3% in the top ten. This sample comprised peripheral blood, obtained in the second trimester of pregnancy. The receptors stem from a female donor in good health, enrolled as a control in a pregnancy study.

The V call is TRBV4-3, the J call TRBJ1-3; 7 positions match TRBD1. The CDR3 runs 15 residues. Germline CDR1 reads LGHNA; CDR2 reads YSLEER. V lost 4 bases, J lost 4 bases, and 7 bases stayed unmatched. Here the CDR3 DNA reads TGCGCCAGCAGCCTAGCTACAGGGGCAGGAAACACCATATATTTT. The encoded protein is CASSLATGAGNTIYF.

V and J are TRBV18 and TRBJ2-7; D may be TRBD2 (6 bases). The V gene lost 0 bases and the J gene lost 7 bases, with 10 bases spanning the gap. Germline lookup yields CDR1 KGHSH and CDR2 LQKENI. The CDR3 extends over 13 amino acids. The CDR3 reads CASSPPGGGEQYF. Written as DNA, the CDR3 is TGTGCCAGCTCACCACCCGGGGGAGGAGAGCAGTACTTC.

The V call is TRBV11-1, the J call TRBJ2-1; 7 positions agree with TRBD1. The CDR3 spans 15 residues. The V gene's germline CDR1 is SGHAT and CDR2 FQDESV (reference sequence). The ends lost 4 bases at V and 3 bases at J; junction bases unmatched: 6. This CDR3 is CASSSGTELYNEQFF. Written as DNA, the CDR3 is TGTGCCAGCAGCTCCGGGACAGAACTCTACAATGAGCAGTTCTTC.

The chain couples TRBV27 to TRBJ2-3; TRBD1 might be the D (7 bases). V was clipped by 7 bases and J by 7 bases, with 12 bases between them. This CDR3 comprises 12 residues. CDR1 and CDR2 from the germline V gene are MNHEY and SMNVEV (reference sequence). The CDR3 bases are TGTGCCAGCACCGCAGGGGGGCATACGCAGTATTTT. Its translation: CASTAGGHTQYF.

The chain couples TRBV6-5 to TRBJ2-5; D gene uncertain. Germline CDR1 and CDR2: MNHEY and SVGAGI. CDR3 length: 15 amino acids. Trimming shortened V by 6 bases and J by 5 bases, and 19 bases separated the two germline ends. DNA for the CDR3: TGTGCCAGCAGCTCGTGGGCGAGAACTGGCGAGACCCAGTACTTC. Its translation: CASSSWARTGETQYF.

The chain is built from TRBV28 and TRBJ2-4; tentative D call: TRBD2 (5 bases). CDR3 length: 16 residues. CDR1 is MDHEN and CDR2 is SYDVKM in the germline V gene. The V end was cut by 4 bases, the J end by 0 bases, with 13 bases between. CDR3 bases: TGTGCCAGCAGTTCCAGTGGACTCTTAGCCAAAAACATTCAGTACTTC. Translating it yields CASSSSGLLAKNIQYF.

This clone was detected once. V is TRBV28 and J is TRBJ2-7, with D possibly TRBD2 on 6 matching bases. The V end lost 7 bases, the J end lost 4 bases, and 17 bases lay between the germline ends. From germline, CDR1 is MDHEN and CDR2 SYDVKM. This CDR3 comprises 14 residues. This chain's CDR3 is CASNRGLNSYEQYF. Written as DNA, the CDR3 is TGTGCCAGCAACCGGGGACTGAATTCGTACGAGCAGTACTTC. Full variable domain (remainder filled in from reference TRBV28 and TRBJ2-7): DVKVTQSSRYLVKRTGEKVFLECVQDMDHENMFWYRQDPGLGLRLIYFSYDVKMKEKGDIPEGYSVSREKKERFSLILESASTNQTSMYLCASNRGLNSYEQYFGPGTRLTVT.

The genes are TRBV19 and TRBJ2-1; maybe TRBD2 (6 bases). Trimming stripped 6 bases from V and 8 bases from J, with 17 bases between. CDR1 and CDR2 from the germline V gene are LNHDA and SQIVND (reference sequence). This CDR3 region has 14 residues. CDR3 region: CASRSGSLSHEQFF. For the CDR3, the DNA is TGTGCCAGTAGGAGCGGGTCCCTCTCCCATGAGCAGTTCTTC.

The chain is built from TRBV7-3 and TRBJ2-1; D gene ambiguous. Germline V gene sequence: CDR1 SGHTA, CDR2 FQGTGA. The V and J ends lost 5 bases and 5 bases respectively, with 13 bases between them. CDR3 size: 14 residues. CDR3 region: CASSPTPLNNEQFF. The DNA of the CDR3 is TGTGCCAGCAGCCCCACCCCCCTAAACAATGAGCAGTTCTTC.

The V call is TRBV27, the J call TRBJ2-2; 7 bases align to TRBD2. V trimming: 3 bases; J trimming: 6 bases; junction bases outside the gene matches: 1. Germline V gives CDR1 MNHEY, CDR2 SMNVEV (reference sequence). The CDR3 length is 13 residues. CDR3 sequence reads: CASSFGGAGELFF. The CDR3 nucleotides are TGTGCCAGCAGTTTTGGGGGGGCCGGGGAGCTGTTTTTT.

There are a few counts of this clone. This chain links TRBV5-6 with TRBJ1-2; 8 bases match TRBD1. Germline V gives CDR1 SGHDT, CDR2 YYEEEE. This CDR3 is 17 amino acids long. Trimming cost V 4 bases and J 8 bases; bases outside gene matches: 19. In DNA form, the CDR3 reads TGTGCCAGCAGCGCAGACGTGGCCCCAGGGGGCTTTGGCGGCTACACCTTC. Translated: CASSADVAPGGFGGYTF.

The chain's CDR3 is CASSRQGLSEKLFF. The DNA of the CDR3 is TGTGCCAGCAGCAGACAGGGTTTGAGTGAAAAACTGTTTTTT. This chain joins TRBV7-8 and TRBJ1-4; 7 nucleotides match TRBD1. The junction had 7 bases not matched to a gene; V was cut back by 5 bases and J by 7 bases. The CDR3 contains 14 residues. Germline V gene sequence: CDR1 SGHVS, CDR2 FQNEAQ. Supplemented by reference TRBV7-8 and TRBJ1-4, the full variable domain reads GAGVSQSPRYKVAKRGQDVALRCDPISGHVSLFWYQQALGQGPEFLTYFQNEAQLDKSGLPSDRFFAERPEGSVSTLKIQRTQQEDSAVYLCASSRQGLSEKLFFGSGTQLSVL.

This chain uses TRBV5-4 with TRBJ2-1, with 12 bases that match TRBD1. This CDR3 region has 14 residues. Germline CDR1 is SGHNT and CDR2 is YYREEE (reference sequence). The V segment lost 4 bases and the J segment 8 bases; nucleotides outside the gene matches: 4. DNA for the CDR3: TGTGCCAGCAGCATGGGGACAGGGGGCTATGAGCAGTTCTTC. It codes for CASSMGTGGYEQFF.

The chain joins TRBV11-2 to TRBJ2-7, with no clear D. V was pared by 2 bases and J by 4 bases, with 9 bases between. The CDR3 totals 13 residues. CDR1 SGHAT and CDR2 FQNNGV come from the germline V gene. The CDR3 bases are TGTGCCAGCAGCTTATCAACAAGTTACGAGCAGTACTTC. It yields the protein CASSLSTSYEQYF. Supplemented by reference TRBV11-2 and TRBJ2-7, the full variable domain reads EAGVAQSPRYKIIEKRQSVAFWCNPISGHATLYWYQQILGQGPKLLIQFQNNGVVDDSQLPKDRFSAERLKGVDSTLKIQPAKLEDSAVYLCASSLSTSYEQYFGPGTRLTVT.

J is TRBJ2-2 and V is TRBV5-1, with 7 bases lining up with TRBD2. Germline lookup yields CDR1 SGHRS and CDR2 YFSETQ. The CDR3 consists of 14 residues. Trimming cost V 4 bases and J 5 bases; bases outside gene matches: 5. The CDR3 coding sequence is TGCGCCAGCAGCGCCGGGCGGGAGACCGGGGAGCTGTTTTTT. Residues: CASSAGRETGELFF.

The chain links TRBV4-2 to TRBJ2-2, with 12 nucleotides matching TRBD2. This CDR3 spans 18 amino acids. CDR1 LGHNA and CDR2 YNFKEQ come from the germline V gene. Unmatched junction bases numbered 5, after V lost 3 bases and J lost 0 bases. The DNA for the CDR3 is TGTGCCAGCAGCCATCAGACTAGCGGGGGCGCGAACACCGGGGAGCTGTTTTTT. As protein: CASSHQTSGGANTGELFF.

This chain joins TRBV6-1 and TRBJ2-7, with D maybe TRBD1 (6 bases). The CDR3 length is 14 residues. CDR1 is MNHNS, CDR2 SASEGT, per germline. Between the trimmed V and J ends, which lost 4 bases and 4 bases, there was a span of 14 bases. CDR3 nucleotide sequence: TGTGCCAGCAGTGTCTTAGCCGGACAGTACGAGCAGTACTTC. Translation gives CASSVLAGQYEQYF.

The V and J genes are TRBV2 and TRBJ2-7, with TRBD2 matching over 7 bases. V was pared by 7 bases and J by 4 bases, with 10 bases of the junction left unmatched. Germline V gene data show CDR1 as SNHLY and CDR2 as FYNNEI. This CDR3 has 14 residues. The CDR3 reads CASMRLAEMYEQYF. The DNA for the CDR3 is TGTGCCAGCATGCGGCTAGCGGAAATGTACGAGCAGTACTTC.

The chain links TRBV30 to TRBJ2-2, with D perhaps matching TRBD2 (5 bases). Between the trimmed V and J ends, which lost 5 bases and 5 bases, there was a span of 9 bases. The germline gives CDR1 GTSNPN, CDR2 SVGIG (reference sequence). CDR3 size: 12 residues. CDR3 nucleotide sequence: TGTGCCTGGTCGACTATTACCGGGGAGCTGTTTTTT. It codes for CAWSTITGELFF.

The rearrangement joins TRBV4-3 to TRBJ2-1; 16 bases map to TRBD2. The germline V gene has CDR1 LGHNA and CDR2 YSLEER. Trimming cost V 4 bases and J 1 base; bases outside gene matches: 4. This CDR3 has 18 amino acids. CDR3 sequence (DNA): TGCGCCAGCAGCCCGCAGGGACTAGCGGGAGGGTCCTACAATGAGCAGTTCTTC. Protein product: CASSPQGLAGGSYNEQFF.

The J gene is TRBJ2-3, the V gene TRBV7-8, with D possibly matching TRBD2 (5 bases). The CDR3 runs to 14 residues. V shed 7 bases and J shed 4 bases, with 15 bases lying between them. CDR1 is SGHVS and CDR2 is FQNEAQ in the germline V gene. CDR3 DNA: TGTGCCAGCAAATTGGGGAGTATCGCAGATACGCAGTATTTT. It translates to CASKLGSIADTQYF.

In its sample, this clone was seen a few times. CDR3 nucleotides: TGTGCCAGCAGCTTAGGGCCAGCGGGGAATGAGCAGTTCTTC. It is translated as CASSLGPAGNEQFF. J is TRBJ2-1 and V is TRBV7-2; 7 bases line up with TRBD2. Germline trimming cut 1 base from V and 7 bases from J; bases unmatched to any gene: 4. The germline gives CDR1 SGHTA, CDR2 FQGNSA. CDR3 size: 14 residues.

The chain carries TRBV7-6 and TRBJ2-7; TRBD2 matches 8 bases. Germline values: CDR1 SGHVS, CDR2 FNYEAQ. The CDR3 contains 14 residues. Losses at the gene ends were 4 bases for V and 4 bases for J; bases not matched to a gene: 6. CDR3 amino acids: CASSSSSGRYEQYF. The CDR3 coding sequence is TGTGCCAGCAGCTCGTCTAGCGGGCGTTACGAGCAGTACTTC. The complete variable domain, with remaining parts taken from reference TRBV7-6 and TRBJ2-7, reads GAGVSQSPRYKVTKRGQDVALRCDPISGHVSLYWYRQALGQGPEFLTYFNYEAQQDKSGLPNDRFSAERPEGSISTLTIQRTEQRDSAMYRCASSSSSGRYEQYFGPGTRLTVT.

V is TRBV28 and J is TRBJ1-1; a possible D gene is TRBD1 (5 bases). The CDR3 extends over 14 amino acids. The germline V gene encodes CDR1 MDHEN and CDR2 SYDVKM. V was cut by 5 bases and J by 4 bases, with 14 bases left in between. The CDR3 loop is CASSLPPGGTEAFF. For the CDR3, the DNA is TGTGCCAGCAGTCTGCCCCCCGGGGGCACTGAAGCTTTCTTT.

This chain joins TRBV7-9 and TRBJ2-7; weak D call: TRBD2 (7 bases). The CDR3 is 16 amino acids. Per the germline V gene, CDR1 is SEHNR and CDR2 is FQNEAQ (reference sequence). Trimming cost V 0 bases and J 0 bases, with 12 bases left between them. CDR3 sequence reads: CASSLAGGGSSYEQYF. The CDR3 nucleotides are TGTGCCAGCAGCTTAGCTGGGGGCGGGAGCTCCTACGAGCAGTACTTC.

The CDR3 sequence is CASSRLAGDTQYF. CDR3 nucleotides: TGTGCCAGCAGTAGGCTAGCGGGAGATACGCAGTATTTT. The chain carries TRBV6-6 and TRBJ2-3; 8 nucleotides match TRBD2. Germline trimming cut 5 bases from V and 5 bases from J; bases unmatched to any gene: 3. The V gene's germline CDR1 is MNHNY and CDR2 SVGAGI (reference sequence). The CDR3 has 13 amino acids.

The chain uses TRBV19 and TRBJ1-2; the D gene is possibly TRBD1 (5 bases). The CDR3 runs 14 residues. Germline V gene data show CDR1 as LNHDA and CDR2 as SQIVND (reference sequence). Trimming pared 5 bases from V and 2 bases from J, leaving 12 bases between. The chain's CDR3 is CASSRRQGNYGYTF. DNA for the CDR3: TGTGCCAGTAGTCGACGCCAGGGAAACTATGGCTACACCTTC.

The chain employs TRBV5-1 and TRBJ1-1; perhaps TRBD1 as D (6 bases). Looked up from germline, CDR1 is SGHRS and CDR2 is YFSETQ. The CDR3 runs to 15 residues. V lost 4 bases to trimming and J lost 3 bases, with 16 bases between them. The CDR3, as DNA: TGCGCCAGCAGCCTACAGGGTGGGGGGGACACTGAAGCTTTCTTT. Translated, it gives CASSLQGGGDTEAFF.

The genes are TRBV18 and TRBJ1-1; possibly TRBD1 for D (6 bases). The CDR3 consists of 14 residues. Per germline, CDR1 KGHSH and CDR2 LQKENI. Trimming stripped 0 bases from V and 4 bases from J, with 9 bases between. The CDR3 coding sequence is TGTGCCAGCTCACCACCGGGGGGGGCCACTGAAGCTTTCTTT. This gives the protein CASSPPGGATEAFF.

The rearrangement uses TRBV6-1 and TRBJ1-2; 10 nucleotides match TRBD1. The CDR3 has 14 residues. J was trimmed by 8 bases and V by 3 bases; bases with no gene match: 6. Germline CDR1 and CDR2: MNHNS and SASEGT. The CDR3 DNA reads TGTGCCAGCAGTGACCTGGACAGGGGGGGAGGCTACACCTTC. Translation gives CASSDLDRGGGYTF.

The chain is built from TRBV12-2 and TRBJ2-7; the table's D call TRBD2 went unverified against the DNA. TRBV12-2 is a known pseudogene. The CDR3 is 18 residues long. The CDR3 reads CASRSSSGRAVGMYEQYF. The CDR3 region has the DNA TGTGCAAGTCGCTCATCTAGCGGGAGGGCAGTCGGTATGTACGAGCAGTACTTC.